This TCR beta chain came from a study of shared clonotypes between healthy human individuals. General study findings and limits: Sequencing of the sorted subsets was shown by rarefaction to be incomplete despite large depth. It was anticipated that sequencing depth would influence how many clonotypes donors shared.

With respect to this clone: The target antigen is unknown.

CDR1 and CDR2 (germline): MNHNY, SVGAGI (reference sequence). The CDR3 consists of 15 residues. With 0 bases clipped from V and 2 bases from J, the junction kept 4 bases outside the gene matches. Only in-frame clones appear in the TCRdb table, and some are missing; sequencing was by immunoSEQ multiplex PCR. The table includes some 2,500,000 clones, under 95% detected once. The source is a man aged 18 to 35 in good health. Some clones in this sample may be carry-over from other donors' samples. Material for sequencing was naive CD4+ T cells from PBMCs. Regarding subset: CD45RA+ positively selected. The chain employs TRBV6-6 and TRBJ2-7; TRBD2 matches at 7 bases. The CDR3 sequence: CASSYSASGTYEQYF. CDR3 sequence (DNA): TGTGCCAGCAGTTACTCGGCTAGCGGAACCTACGAGCAGTACTTC.